This T cell receptor (beta chain) was observed in a study of cytomegalovirus exposure and HLA in healthy donors. The PCR ran on 60 Vbeta and 13 Jbeta primers. The method was immunoSEQ multiplex PCR; TCRdb's version includes in-frame clones alone and lacks a portion of them. In the table there are 150,000 to 200,000 clones, over 75% of which are singletons. The CDR3 covers 15 residues. V shed 6 bases and J 5 bases; nucleotides not matched to a gene: 7. Germline V lookup: CDR1 WSHSY, CDR2 SAAADI. What was sequenced was PBMCs. The source of this sequence is a woman aged 30 to 39 in good health and CMV-seronegative. The J gene is TRBJ2-5, the V gene TRBV10-2; 12 nucleotides align to TRBD2. CDR3 bases: TGCGCCAGCAGAGCTAGCGGGAGGGCCGGGGAGACCCAGTACTTC. As protein: CASRASGRAGETQYF.